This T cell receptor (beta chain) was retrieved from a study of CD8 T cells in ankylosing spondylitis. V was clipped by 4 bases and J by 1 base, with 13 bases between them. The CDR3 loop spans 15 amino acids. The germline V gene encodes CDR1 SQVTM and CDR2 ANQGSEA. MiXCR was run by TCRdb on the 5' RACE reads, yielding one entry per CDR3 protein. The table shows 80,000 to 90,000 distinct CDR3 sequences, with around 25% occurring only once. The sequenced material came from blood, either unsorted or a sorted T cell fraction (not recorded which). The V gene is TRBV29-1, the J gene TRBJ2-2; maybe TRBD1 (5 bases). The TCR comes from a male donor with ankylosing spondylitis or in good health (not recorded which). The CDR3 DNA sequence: TGCAGCGTTGGCTCCGACAGATTGAACACCGGGGAGCTGTTTTTT. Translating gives CSVGSDRLNTGELFF.